This TCR beta chain was sequenced in a study of blood T cell repertoires in COVID-19. Repertoires were generated with immunoSEQ multiplex PCR, while TCRdb's copy carries only in-frame clones and drops some. This sample has 200,000 to 250,000 clones, with around 83% found just once. The CDR3 has 14 residues. After removal of 6 bases from V and 1 base from J, the junction contained 3 bases not matched to a gene. In germline, CDR1 is LGHDT, CDR2 YNNKEL (reference sequence). This TCR came from a woman aged 80 or over with COVID-19, enrolled during active disease. The chain has TRBV3-1 (or the pseudogene TRBV3-2) and TRBJ1-3, with 7 bases matching TRBD1. The source material was peripheral blood. The CDR3 nucleotides read TGTGCCAGCAGGGAGACAGGGTCTGGAAACACCATATATTTT. Residues: CASRETGSGNTIYF.